Below, 26 T cell receptor beta chains from the same sample are listed, as sequenced in a study of tumor and adjacent non-tumor tissue in lung cancer. This sample's RNA came from whole unsorted tissue. The library came from three nested PCR rounds adapted from ARM-PCR protocols. TCRdb reprocessed the multiplex PCR reads with MiXCR, giving one entry per CDR3 protein. Altogether about 110,000 distinct CDR3 sequences are present, under 90% being singletons, with the ten largest covering approximately 22%. The source material was lung tumor tissue. Receptor source: a man in his 70s with non-small cell lung cancer.

As regards this clonotype: One end of the junction varies from germline; a read error may be responsible. The genes are TRBV6-1 and TRBJ2-3, with 9 bases fitting TRBD1. The CDR3 is 12 residues long. Germline CDR1 and CDR2: MNHNS and SASEGT. CDR3 loop: CARGQGTDRQYF. CDR3 in DNA: TGTGCCAGAGGACAGGGGACAGATAGGCAGTATTTT.

This clonotype was seen repeatedly, ten times or more. This chain links TRBV30 with TRBJ1-2; D uncertain. The CDR3 length is 11 residues. Looked up from germline, CDR1 is GTSNPN and CDR2 is SVGIG (reference sequence). V lost 4 bases, J lost 3 bases, and 6 bases lay in between. CDR3 amino acids: CAWNAYYGYTF. The CDR3 DNA follows: TGTGCCTGGAACGCGTACTATGGCTACACCTTC.

Remarks on this clonotype: The junction differs from germline at one of its ends, possibly a read error. The chain couples TRBV12-3 or TRBV12-4 to TRBJ1-5, with D unclear. The CDR3 covers 14 residues. In nucleotides, the CDR3 is TGTACCAGCAGTTTGGCAACAGCCAATCAGCCCCACCATTTT. Amino acid sequence: CTSSLATANQPHHF.

As to this clonotype: The germline gene is not matched at one end of the junction; a read error may be the cause. The V gene is TRBV12-3 or TRBV12-4, the J gene TRBJ1-1, with a tentative D call TRBD1 (5 bases). The CDR3 is made up of 13 amino acids. CDR3 region: CASSSRSDTEALF. In DNA form, the CDR3 reads TGTGCTAGCAGTTCACGTTCGGACACTGAAGCTCTCTTT.

A remark on this clonotype: One end of the junction is discordant with germline, which a read error may explain. V and J are TRBV6-5 and TRBJ2-7; tentative D call: TRBD2 (5 bases). CDR3 length: 15 amino acids. Germline-derived CDR1 and CDR2 are MNHEY and SVGAGI. CDR3 in amino acids: CAVGRRLAGSYEHHF. In DNA, the CDR3 is TGTGCCGTCGGTAGGAGGCTAGCAGGTTCTTACGAGCATCACTTC.

This chain links TRBV6-1 with TRBJ2-1, with D tentatively TRBD2 (5 bases). This CDR3 is built from 16 residues. V dropped 4 bases and J dropped 3 bases, with 16 bases sitting between them. The germline CDR1 and CDR2 sequences are MNHNS and SASEGT. DNA of the CDR3: TGTGCCAGCAGTGGTCCCCGCGGGCTAAGCTACAATGAGCAGTTCTTC. Translation: CASSGPRGLSYNEQFF.

A word on this clonotype: One end of the junction is discordant with germline, which a read error may explain. The rearrangement links TRBV11-2 to TRBJ2-2; tentatively, D is TRBD1 or TRBD2 (5 bases each). Germline lookup yields CDR1 SGHAT and CDR2 FQNNGV. CDR3 length equals 14 residues. This CDR3 reads CPSSLDNQSGELFF. CDR3 DNA: TGTCCCAGCAGCCTGGACAATCAGTCCGGGGAGCTCTTCTTT.

To note about this clonotype: This may stem from a read error, because a much larger clone lies one nucleotide away. The rearrangement uses TRBV20-1 and TRBJ2-5, with TRBD2 identical over 7 bases. This CDR3 contains 15 residues. Germline lookup yields CDR1 DFQATT and CDR2 SNEGSKA (reference sequence). V lost 4 bases and J lost 2; bases outside the gene matches: 10. Here the CDR3 DNA reads TGCAGTGCTAACTCGCTAGCGGATTTACAAGAGACCCAGTACTTC. Its translation is CSANSLADLQETQYF.

On this clonotype: The CDR3 ends on some other residue instead of the conserved phenylalanine or tryptophan, so this is likely a read error. The gene calls are TRBV12-3 or TRBV12-4 and TRBJ1-2; D call uncertain. The CDR3 is made up of 11 amino acids. With 7 bases removed from V and 8 bases from J, the gap between germline ends came to 11 bases. This CDR3 is CASTLRDGYTL. Written as DNA, the CDR3 is TGTGCCAGCACCCTGCGAGACGGCTACACCCTC.

Note on this clonotype: Here the CDR3 omits its conserved ending phenylalanine or tryptophan, so a read error is the likely source. Because the CDR3's place on the DNA is in doubt, the DNA is left out and the CDR3 is given as listed by TCRdb. The chain combines TRBV10-3 with TRBJ2-1; TRBD2 reflects the table's D call only, with no check against the DNA. A total of 16 residues make up the CDR3, ends included. From germline, CDR1 is ENHRY and CDR2 SYGVKD. The CDR3 here is CAISESAGATYNEHLL.

With regard to this clonotype: Sequence at one end of the junction differs from germline and may be a read error. V gene TRBV5-4 combines with J gene TRBJ2-5, with D tentatively TRBD1 (5 bases). This CDR3 is 16 amino acids long. Germline values: CDR1 SGHNT, CDR2 YYREEE (reference sequence). As DNA, the CDR3 is TGTGCCAACGGCCTTCTCAAGGGGATAACGAGAGAGACCCAGTATTTC. This gives the protein CANGLLKGITRETQYF. Full variable domain (rest looked up from reference TRBV5-4 and TRBJ2-5): ETGVTQSPTHLIKTRGQQVTLRCSSQSGHNTVSWYQQALGQGPQFIFQYYREEENGRGNFPPRFSGLQFPNYSSELNVNALELDDSALYLCANGLLKGITRETQYFGPGTRLLVL.

Comments on this clonotype: Likely a read error: the CDR3 ends without its conserved phenylalanine or tryptophan. The rearrangement links TRBV10-1 to TRBJ1-2; 7 positions agree with TRBD1. V dropped 1 base and J dropped 5; count of bases not matched to a gene: 7. This CDR3 comprises 15 residues. Germline lookup yields CDR1 WNHNN and CDR2 SYGVQD (reference sequence). The chain's CDR3 is CASSEWTGQPYGYTL. CDR3 coding DNA: TGCGCCAGCAGTGAGTGGACAGGCCAACCTTATGGCTACACCCTC.

This clonotype was recorded once. At one end, the junction sequence differs from germline, possibly due to a read error. The rearrangement links TRBV6-1 to TRBJ2-7; 7 nucleotides match TRBD1. The CDR3 covers 15 residues. The V gene's germline CDR1 is MNHNS and CDR2 SASEGT. This CDR3 reads CTSSVLGTATYEQYF. The CDR3 DNA is TGTACCAGCAGTGTTCTCGGGACAGCGACCTACGAGCAGTACTTT.

This rearrangement joins TRBV2 to TRBJ2-5, with 7 bases identical to TRBD2. Germline-derived CDR1 and CDR2 are SNHLY and FYNNEI. CDR3 size: 14 residues. J gave up 5 bases and V 8 bases, and 11 bases lay outside the gene matches. Written as DNA, the CDR3 is TGTGCCAGCTCTAGCGGCTGGGGTCGGGAGACCCAGTACTTC. Translated: CASSSGWGRETQYF.

About this clonotype: Because it lacks the conserved phenylalanine or tryptophan at the end, this CDR3 is likely a read error. The DNA is left out, because the CDR3 cannot be placed on it with certainty; the CDR3 is given as TCRdb lists it. The genes are TRBV10-3 and TRBJ2-5; the tabulated D call, TRBD2, remains unverified against the DNA. Germline CDR1 ENHRY, CDR2 SYGVKD. The CDR3 totals 17 residues, both ends included. The chain's CDR3 is CAISGGTSGHSSETQYL.

The J gene is TRBJ2-1, the V gene TRBV27, with 7 bases aligning to TRBD2. The V gene's germline CDR1 is MNHEY and CDR2 SMNVEV (reference sequence). V gave up 7 bases and J gave up 9 bases; unmatched junction bases: 15. CDR3 length: 15 residues. In nucleotides, the CDR3 is TGTGCCAGCACCCCTAGCGGAGCGGCCTCGGGTGAGCAGTTCTTC. Protein: CASTPSGAASGEQFF.

Concerning this clonotype: At one end the junction does not follow the germline gene, possibly because of a read error. The J gene is TRBJ2-2, the V gene TRBV10-2, with D tentatively TRBD1 or TRBD2 (5 bases each). The CDR3 is 14 residues long. Germline V gene data show CDR1 as WSHSY and CDR2 as SAAADI. The CDR3 loop reads CASKRGTNTGELLF. The CDR3 nucleotides are TGCGCCAGCAAGAGGGGCACTAACACCGGAGAGCTGTTGTTT.

Remarks on this clonotype: Lacking the conserved final phenylalanine or tryptophan, this CDR3 likely reflects a read error. The chain recombines TRBV5-5 with TRBJ1-1; D is unclear. From germline, CDR1 is SGHKS and CDR2 YYEKEE (reference sequence). This CDR3 has 13 amino acids. The CDR3 loop is CTSSLGLNTEAFY. The CDR3 bases are TGTACCAGCAGCTTAGGGCTGAACACTGAAGCTTTCTAT.

This clonotype showed up just a few times. This chain links TRBV7-8 with TRBJ2-2; 11 nucleotides line up with TRBD2. V shed 5 bases, J shed 5 bases, and the junction held 7 bases outside the gene matches. Germline V CDR1 and CDR2: SGHVS, FQNEAQ. The CDR3 loop spans 16 amino acids. The CDR3 spells CASSTRASGGTGELFF. In DNA, the CDR3 is TGTGCCAGCAGCACCAGGGCTAGCGGGGGGACCGGGGAGCTGTTTTTT. Filled out from reference TRBV7-8 and TRBJ2-2, the complete variable domain reads GAGVSQSPRYKVAKRGQDVALRCDPISGHVSLFWYQQALGQGPEFLTYFQNEAQLDKSGLPSDRFFAERPEGSVSTLKIQRTQQEDSAVYLCASSTRASGGTGELFFGEGSRLTVL.

The chain has TRBV6-5 and TRBJ1-2; D possibly corresponds to TRBD1 (5 bases). The ends were cut back, 9 bases at V and 4 bases at J, with 12 bases in the middle. The CDR3 is made up of 12 amino acids. Per the germline V gene, CDR1 is MNHEY and CDR2 is SVGAGI. The CDR3 loop is CARWGDGYGYTF. The CDR3 DNA sequence: TGTGCCAGATGGGGGGATGGCTATGGCTACACCTTC.

The chain joins TRBV5-5 to TRBJ2-7, with TRBD2 matching over 8 bases. The V segment lost 7 bases and the J segment 5 bases; nucleotides outside the gene matches: 8. There are 13 residues in the CDR3. Germline V CDR1 and CDR2: SGHKS, YYEKEE (reference sequence). CDR3 in DNA: TGTGCCAGCCAGAGCACGGGGGGGAACGAGCAGTACTTC. As protein: CASQSTGGNEQYF.

The chain couples TRBV20-1 to TRBJ1-5; D gene unclear. V dropped 2 bases and J dropped 7 bases, with 15 bases sitting between them. CDR3 length: 14 amino acids. Germline values: CDR1 DFQATT, CDR2 SNEGSKA (reference sequence). The CDR3 sequence is CSARTTHGTQPQHF. The CDR3 DNA reads as TGCAGTGCTAGAACCACACATGGTACCCAGCCCCAGCATTTT.

On this clonotype: At one boundary the junction diverges from the germline segment, which might be a read error. The chain joins TRBV6-2 or TRBV6-3 to TRBJ2-1; 7 positions match TRBD1. Germline lookup yields CDR1 MNHEY and CDR2 SVGEGT. CDR3 length equals 16 residues. CDR3 coding DNA: TGTGCCTGCAGTTACCAAATCGGACAGGAATACAATGAGCAGATCTTC. It is translated as CACSYQIGQEYNEQIF.

There are a few counts of this clonotype. At one end the junction does not follow the germline gene, possibly because of a read error. This chain uses TRBV4-1 with TRBJ1-1; possibly TRBD1 for D (5 bases). CDR1 is MGHRA and CDR2 is YSYEKL in the germline V gene. The CDR3 consists of 12 residues. CDR3 sequence (DNA): TGCGACAGCAGCCAAGATTGGGGACTGGCATTCTTT. It codes for CDSSQDWGLAFF.

This sequence joins TRBV11-3 and TRBJ1-1; 7 nucleotides match TRBD1. The CDR3 consists of 16 residues. The germline V gene has CDR1 SGHNT and CDR2 YENEEA. Trimming took 2 bases from V and 14 from J; bases not matched to a gene: 20. The CDR3 DNA reads TGTGCCAGCAGCTTAAAGACAGGGTGTATGAACACTGAACCATTCTTT. Protein: CASSLKTGCMNTEPFF.

On this clonotype: A junction end diverges from the germline sequence, so it may reflect a read error. The chain joins TRBV11-2 to TRBJ2-1, with D tentatively TRBD1 (5 bases). This CDR3 comprises 17 residues. Germline values: CDR1 SGHAT, CDR2 FQNNGV. The CDR3, as DNA: TGTGCCAGTGTTTGGGGCTTCAGCGCCGCCTCCTACAATGAACAGTTCTTC. It is translated as CASVWGFSAASYNEQFF.